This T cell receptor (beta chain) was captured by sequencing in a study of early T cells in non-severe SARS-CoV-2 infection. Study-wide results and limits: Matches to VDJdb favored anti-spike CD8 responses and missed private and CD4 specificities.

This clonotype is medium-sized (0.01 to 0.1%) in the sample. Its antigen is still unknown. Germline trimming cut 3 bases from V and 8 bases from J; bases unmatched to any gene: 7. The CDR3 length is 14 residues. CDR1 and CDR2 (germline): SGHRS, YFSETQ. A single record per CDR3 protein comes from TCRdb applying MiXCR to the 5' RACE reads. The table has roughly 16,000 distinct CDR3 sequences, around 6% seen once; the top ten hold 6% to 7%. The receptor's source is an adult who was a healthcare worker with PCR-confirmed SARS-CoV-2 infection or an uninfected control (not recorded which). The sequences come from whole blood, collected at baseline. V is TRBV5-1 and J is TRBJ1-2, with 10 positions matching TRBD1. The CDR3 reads CASSSSGTGDGYTF. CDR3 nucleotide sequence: TGCGCCAGCAGCTCATCCGGGACAGGGGACGGCTACACCTTC.